A single sample is the source of the 19 T cell receptor beta chains below, sequenced in a study of T cell changes during pregnancy in multiple sclerosis. Sequencing was performed with immunoSEQ multiplex PCR; in TCRdb, only in-frame clones are kept and a portion is missing. The table has about 73,000 clones, 85% to 95% seen once; the top ten hold 2.5% to 3.5%. This sample comprised peripheral blood, obtained in the third trimester of pregnancy. The receptor set was obtained from a female donor in good health, enrolled as a control in a pregnancy study.

The gene calls are TRBV28 and TRBJ1-3, with no clear D. The CDR3 is made up of 15 amino acids. V gave up 6 bases and J gave up 4 bases, with 16 bases separating them. The germline V gene encodes CDR1 MDHEN and CDR2 SYDVKM. CDR3 in amino acids: CASSLIVTGGNTIYF. CDR3 bases: TGTGCCAGCAGCCTCATTGTGACGGGAGGAAACACCATATATTTT.

The genes are TRBV5-1 and TRBJ1-2; D remains unclear. Trimming stripped 0 bases from V and 8 bases from J, with 8 bases between. Germline V gene lookup returns CDR1 SGHRS and CDR2 YFSETQ. The CDR3 runs to 12 residues. CDR3 nucleotide sequence: TGCGCCAGCAGCTTGGACCCTAGCGGCTACACCTTC. Amino acid sequence: CASSLDPSGYTF.

There are a few counts of this clone. The V gene is TRBV7-9, the J gene TRBJ2-5; D is uncertain. Trimming stripped 5 bases from V and 2 bases from J, with 15 bases between. CDR1 is SEHNR, CDR2 FQNEAQ, per germline (reference sequence). This CDR3 has 15 amino acids. CDR3 loop: CASSPKAVPQETQYF. The CDR3 nucleotides read TGTGCCAGCAGCCCGAAGGCGGTACCTCAAGAGACCCAGTACTTC.

The V call is TRBV28, the J call TRBJ2-1; the match to TRBD1 covers 7 bases. Germline loops: CDR1 MDHEN, CDR2 SYDVKM. Germline trimming cut 8 bases from V and 5 bases from J; bases unmatched to any gene: 9. This CDR3 is 14 amino acids long. The CDR3 reads CASDKRTGDNEQFF. The CDR3 coding sequence is TGTGCCAGCGACAAGAGAACAGGGGACAATGAGCAGTTCTTC.

The chain recombines TRBV10-2 with TRBJ1-2, with 7 bases identical to TRBD1. Germline V lookup: CDR1 WSHSY, CDR2 SAAADI. This CDR3 contains 13 residues. V lost 4 bases to trimming and J lost 8 bases; unmatched junction nucleotides: 7. In DNA form, the CDR3 reads TGCGCCAGCAGTGCCTTGCAGGGGGAGGGCTACACCTTC. Translated: CASSALQGEGYTF.

The chain combines TRBV5-6 with TRBJ2-1; TRBD2 matches at 8 bases. The CDR3 runs to 16 residues. With V trimmed by 1 base and J by 2 bases, 5 bases remained unmatched. CDR1 and CDR2 (germline): SGHDT, YYEEEE. The CDR3 sequence: CASSLFTSGTYNEQFF. The CDR3 region has the DNA TGTGCCAGCAGCTTGTTCACTAGCGGAACCTACAATGAGCAGTTCTTC.

Only one count was recorded for this clone. The rearrangement uses TRBV19 and TRBJ1-2, with 9 bases matching TRBD1. The germline gives CDR1 LNHDA, CDR2 SQIVND (reference sequence). CDR3 size: 15 residues. Unmatched junction bases numbered 6, after V lost 5 bases and J lost 2 bases. The CDR3, as DNA: TGTGCCAGTAGTGGACAGGGGAAGGGGAACTATGGCTACACCTTC. The encoded protein is CASSGQGKGNYGYTF.

This chain joins TRBV7-6 and TRBJ2-7, with D perhaps TRBD2 (7 bases). Trimming took 6 bases from V and 5 from J, leaving 14 bases between them. This CDR3 contains 13 residues. Germline V gene lookup returns CDR1 SGHVS and CDR2 FNYEAQ. The CDR3, as DNA: TGTGCCAGCAGGTCACGGGGGGCCAACGAGCAGTACTTC. As protein: CASRSRGANEQYF.

The chain has TRBV19 and TRBJ2-2; D is possibly TRBD2 (6 bases). CDR3 size: 15 residues. From germline, CDR1 is LNHDA and CDR2 SQIVND (reference sequence). The germline V and J ends were trimmed by 3 bases and 5 bases, with 13 bases remaining between them. The CDR3 bases are TGTGCCAGTAGTATCGGGGGAGTTTGGACCGGGGAGCTGTTTTTT. The encoded protein is CASSIGGVWTGELFF.

The chain uses TRBV7-3 and TRBJ2-7, with a weak D call TRBD1 (5 bases). Trimming shortened V by 5 bases and J by 0 bases, and 14 bases separated the two germline ends. Germline CDR1 and CDR2: SGHTA and FQGTGA. This CDR3 comprises 15 residues. Here the CDR3 DNA reads TGTGCCAGCAGCGCAGGGTCCTCGAGCTCCTACGAGCAGTACTTC. Encoded protein: CASSAGSSSSYEQYF.

The chain carries TRBV28 and TRBJ2-7, with D tentatively TRBD1 (5 bases). The CDR3 consists of 12 residues. V was cut by 2 bases and J by 7 bases, with 9 bases left in between. The V gene's germline CDR1 is MDHEN and CDR2 SYDVKM. CDR3 DNA: TGTGCCAGCAGTTTAAAGGGGTATGAGCAGTACTTC. This sequence encodes CASSLKGYEQYF.

The V call is TRBV28, the J call TRBJ1-3; D gene uncertain. The CDR3 length is 14 residues. Trimming left V 1 base short and J 0 bases short, with 4 bases between. The germline V gene has CDR1 MDHEN and CDR2 SYDVKM. CDR3 amino acids: CASSLSPSGNTIYF. In DNA, the CDR3 is TGTGCCAGCAGTTTATCTCCCTCTGGAAACACCATATATTTT.

This rearrangement joins TRBV25-1 to TRBJ1-4, with a weak D call TRBD1 (5 bases). Deletions cut 1 base from V and 5 bases from J, with 20 bases between. The CDR3 sequence is 18 residues long. Germline V gene data show CDR1 as MGHDK and CDR2 as SYGVNS. The CDR3 DNA sequence: TGTGCCAGCAGTGAATCCCGGGACTCCCTCTCGAGGAATGAAAAACTGTTTTTT. It encodes CASSESRDSLSRNEKLFF. The variable domain in full, with the rest retrieved from reference TRBV25-1 and TRBJ1-4, is EADIYQTPRYLVIGTGKKITLECSQTMGHDKMYWYQQDPGMELHLIHYSYGVNSTEKGDLSSESTVSRIRTEHFPLTLESARPSHTSQYLCASSESRDSLSRNEKLFFGSGTQLSVL.

This chain uses TRBV4-1 with TRBJ1-2, with D possibly TRBD1 on 6 matching bases. The CDR3 totals 15 residues. In germline, CDR1 is MGHRA, CDR2 YSYEKL. The ends were cut back, 0 bases at V and 2 bases at J, with 10 bases in the middle. In DNA form, the CDR3 reads TGCGCCAGCAGCCAAGATCGGGGGGCCAACTATGGCTACACCTTC. Protein product: CASSQDRGANYGYTF.

This rearrangement joins TRBV6-5 to TRBJ1-2; no definite D call. The V and J ends lost 6 bases and 0 bases respectively, with 11 bases between them. Germline CDR1 MNHEY, CDR2 SVGAGI. The CDR3 sequence is 14 residues long. CDR3 amino acids: CASRPTVANYGYTF. The CDR3 bases are TGTGCCAGCAGGCCTACGGTAGCTAACTATGGCTACACCTTC.

The J gene is TRBJ2-6, the V gene TRBV19; D gene unclear. This CDR3 spans 15 amino acids. Germline V gives CDR1 LNHDA, CDR2 SQIVND (reference sequence). V lost 4 bases, J lost 2 bases, and 9 bases lay in between. The CDR3 protein is CASSSLVAGANVLTF. The DNA of the CDR3 is TGTGCCAGTAGTAGCCTAGTCGCTGGGGCCAACGTCCTGACTTTC.

The chain carries TRBV28 and TRBJ2-1; TRBD2 matches at 8 bases. With 5 bases clipped from V and 5 bases from J, the junction kept 5 bases outside the gene matches. The germline V gene has CDR1 MDHEN and CDR2 SYDVKM. The CDR3 loop spans 14 amino acids. CDR3 residues: CASSLGLANNEQFF. The CDR3 nucleotides are TGTGCCAGCAGTCTAGGACTAGCCAACAATGAGCAGTTCTTC.

V is TRBV18 and J is TRBJ2-1, with TRBD2 identical over 8 bases. The CDR3 totals 14 residues. From germline, CDR1 is KGHSH and CDR2 LQKENI. V shed 5 bases and J 6 bases; nucleotides not matched to a gene: 6. CDR3 residues: CASSLGAGVNEQFF. As DNA, the CDR3 is TGTGCCAGCTCATTAGGAGCGGGGGTCAATGAGCAGTTCTTC.

This clone has a single count. The CDR3 region has the DNA TGTGCCAGCAGCGTGGGGACAGGGGGAGAGACCCAGTACTTC. The encoded protein is CASSVGTGGETQYF. This chain uses TRBV5-4 with TRBJ2-5; TRBD1 matches at 11 bases. The CDR3 sequence is 14 residues long. The germline gives CDR1 SGHNT, CDR2 YYREEE (reference sequence). The J segment lost 4 bases and the V segment lost 4 bases, leaving 3 bases of the junction unmatched.